This record looks at one T cell receptor (beta chain) sequence and its context. Its antigen is currently unknown. These data belong to a study of T cell responses to AZD1222 COVID-19 vaccine. Sequenced by immunoSEQ multiplex PCR; TCRdb stores in-frame clones only, minus some. Of more than 95,000 clones detected, approximately 88% appear once; the ten largest clones hold about 5.4%. General observations from the study: Epitopes outside B.1.351 and B.1.1.7 mutated regions reportedly drew nearly half of spike TCRs.

The clonotype was recovered from an adult in good health. Specimen: peripheral blood, collected on day 0 of AZD1222 vaccination.

The CDR3 region has the DNA TGCGCCAGCAGCCAAGCGACAGGCGGATTAAACTATGGCTACACCTTC. It specifies CASSQATGGLNYGYTF. The V gene is TRBV4-3, the J gene TRBJ1-2, with D possibly being TRBD1 (6 bases). V shed 1 base and J shed 2 bases, with 14 bases lying between them. The germline gives CDR1 LGHNA, CDR2 YSLEER. The CDR3 runs to 16 residues.